The next 25 T cell receptor beta chains were all read from a single sample in a study of shared clonotypes between healthy human individuals. The protocol was immunoSEQ multiplex PCR, while the TCRdb copy is restricted to in-frame clones and leaves out a portion. The profile shows approximately 1.4 million clones, 98% of them singletons. Sequencing was done on a sample of naive CD4+ T cells sorted from blood. Subset: CD45RA+ positively selected. The receptors derive from a man younger than 45 in good health.

This chain links TRBV18 with TRBJ2-1, with 8 bases identical to TRBD1. Germline V gene lookup returns CDR1 KGHSH and CDR2 LQKENI. Trimming cost V 3 bases and J 3 bases; bases outside gene matches: 7. The CDR3 is 16 amino acids. The CDR3 DNA sequence: TGTGCCAGCTCACCTTACCGGGACAGGCACTACAATGAGCAGTTCTTC. This translates into CASSPYRDRHYNEQFF.

The V call is TRBV4-2, the J call TRBJ2-3, with D unclear. Germline lookup yields CDR1 LGHNA and CDR2 YNFKEQ. The CDR3 spans 12 residues. The V end lost 1 base, the J end lost 5 bases, and 4 bases lay between the germline ends. The CDR3 loop reads CASSQVRDTQYF. As DNA, the CDR3 is TGTGCCAGCAGCCAAGTACGAGATACGCAGTATTTT.

The chain joins TRBV27 to TRBJ1-2; the D gene is possibly TRBD1 (5 bases). The CDR3 extends over 14 amino acids. Looked up from germline, CDR1 is MNHEY and CDR2 is SMNVEV (reference sequence). Trimming took 3 bases from V and 4 from J, leaving 12 bases between them. DNA of the CDR3: TGTGCCAGCAGTTTCATGAGGGGTGCCTATGGCTACACCTTC. This sequence encodes CASSFMRGAYGYTF.

The V gene is TRBV9, the J gene TRBJ2-1, with unresolved D. From germline, CDR1 is SGDLS and CDR2 YYNGEE. This CDR3 is 15 amino acids long. V was clipped by 0 bases and J by 9 bases, with 16 bases between them. CDR3 sequence: CASSVAPLGLREQFF. In DNA form, the CDR3 reads TGTGCCAGCAGCGTAGCCCCTCTCGGCTTGCGTGAGCAGTTCTTC. Combining the CDR3 with reference TRBV9 and TRBJ2-1 gives the whole variable domain DSGVTQTPKHLITATGQRVTLRCSPRSGDLSVYWYQQSLDQGLQFLIQYYNGEERAKGNILERFSAQQFPDLHSELNLSSLELGDSALYFCASSVAPLGLREQFFGPGTRLTVL.

The chain couples TRBV7-9 to TRBJ2-7, with a weak D call TRBD2 (5 bases). The V end was cut by 6 bases, the J end by 7 bases, with 19 bases between. CDR1 is SEHNR, CDR2 FQNEAQ, per germline (reference sequence). This CDR3 region has 14 residues. CDR3 DNA: TGTGCCAGCAGTACCGGGATTTACGGTTATGAGCAGTACTTC. Residues: CASSTGIYGYEQYF.

J is TRBJ2-3 and V is TRBV7-2; D is possibly TRBD2 (6 bases). Per the germline V gene, CDR1 is SGHTA and CDR2 is FQGNSA. The CDR3 runs to 15 residues. The V and J ends lost 3 bases and 1 base respectively, with 11 bases between them. CDR3 DNA: TGTGCCAGCAGCTTGGAGGGCCAAGGCACAGATACGCAGTATTTT. Protein product: CASSLEGQGTDTQYF.

The gene calls are TRBV6-6 and TRBJ2-1; the D is unclear. V was shortened by 2 bases and J by 7 bases, with 9 bases between the two germline ends. Germline CDR1 is MNHNY and CDR2 is SVGAGI (reference sequence). The CDR3 is 13 residues long. The CDR3, as DNA: TGTGCCAGCAGTTACGTCCCTTGGAATGAGCAGTTCTTC. Translating it yields CASSYVPWNEQFF.

V is TRBV11-2 and J is TRBJ2-1, with unresolved D. CDR3 length equals 13 residues. V dropped 0 bases and J dropped 10 bases, with 10 bases sitting between them. CDR1 is SGHAT, CDR2 FQNNGV, per germline. CDR3 DNA: TGTGCCAGCAGCTTAGACCCGCTTGGGGAGCAGTTCTTC. It encodes CASSLDPLGEQFF. Full variable domain (remainder filled in from reference TRBV11-2 and TRBJ2-1): EAGVAQSPRYKIIEKRQSVAFWCNPISGHATLYWYQQILGQGPKLLIQFQNNGVVDDSQLPKDRFSAERLKGVDSTLKIQPAKLEDSAVYLCASSLDPLGEQFFGPGTRLTVL.

The chain joins TRBV7-2 to TRBJ1-1; TRBD1 aligns across 8 bases. CDR3 length equals 15 residues. The J segment lost 5 bases and the V segment lost 0 bases, leaving 5 bases of the junction unmatched. The germline gives CDR1 SGHTA, CDR2 FQGNSA. The CDR3 reads CASSLAQGARTEAFF. The DNA of the CDR3 is TGTGCCAGCAGCTTAGCTCAGGGGGCGCGAACTGAAGCTTTCTTT.

As to this clone: The sample contains more than one DNA sequence encoding this CDR3. The V and J genes are TRBV9 and TRBJ2-7; TRBD1 matches at 8 bases. CDR3 length equals 14 residues. Germline trimming cut 4 bases from V and 4 bases from J; bases unmatched to any gene: 7. Germline values: CDR1 SGDLS, CDR2 YYNGEE. CDR3 region: CASSPGQGNYEQYF. The CDR3 DNA is TGTGCCAGCAGCCCCGGACAGGGCAATTACGAGCAGTACTTC.

The V and J genes are TRBV5-1 and TRBJ2-5; TRBD1 matches 8 bases. The germline V gene has CDR1 SGHRS and CDR2 YFSETQ. The V gene end was trimmed by 4 bases and the J gene end by 5 bases; junction bases not matched to a gene: 10. The CDR3 extends over 15 amino acids. The CDR3 protein is CASSPRTGYLETQYF. DNA for the CDR3: TGCGCCAGCAGCCCGCGGACAGGGTACCTCGAGACCCAGTACTTC.

The chain has TRBV28 and TRBJ1-5; tentatively, D is TRBD1 (5 bases). The CDR3 loop spans 16 amino acids. The V gene's germline CDR1 is MDHEN and CDR2 SYDVKM. Trimming left V 5 bases short and J 2 bases short, with 16 bases between. The CDR3 region is CASSTPGRGGNQPQHF. Here the CDR3 DNA reads TGTGCCAGCAGTACCCCCGGGAGGGGCGGCAATCAGCCCCAGCATTTT. Using reference TRBV28 and TRBJ1-5 for the parts outside the CDR3, the full variable domain is DVKVTQSSRYLVKRTGEKVFLECVQDMDHENMFWYRQDPGLGLRLIYFSYDVKMKEKGDIPEGYSVSREKKERFSLILESASTNQTSMYLCASSTPGRGGNQPQHFGDGTRLSIL.

The chain links TRBV4-1 to TRBJ2-2; D gene uncertain. The V gene lost 1 base and the J gene lost 4 bases, with 10 bases spanning the gap. The CDR3 runs to 15 residues. Germline CDR1 and CDR2: MGHRA and YSYEKL. This CDR3 reads CASSQVVVGTGELFF. CDR3 in DNA: TGCGCCAGCAGCCAAGTTGTAGTGGGCACCGGGGAGCTGTTTTTT.

The V gene is TRBV7-9, the J gene TRBJ2-3; possibly TRBD1 for D (6 bases). V dropped 6 bases and J dropped 0 bases, with 10 bases sitting between them. Germline CDR1 is SEHNR and CDR2 is FQNEAQ (reference sequence). This CDR3 comprises 14 residues. The CDR3 sequence: CASSIGTSTDTQYF. The CDR3 bases are TGTGCCAGCAGTATCGGGACAAGCACAGATACGCAGTATTTT.

J is TRBJ1-2 and V is TRBV10-3, with TRBD1 matching over 8 bases. From germline, CDR1 is ENHRY and CDR2 SYGVKD. This CDR3 comprises 11 residues. V was clipped by 7 bases and J by 6 bases; unmatched bases: 1. CDR3: CAIMGQDGYTF. DNA of the CDR3: TGTGCCATCATGGGACAGGATGGCTACACCTTC.

J is TRBJ1-2 and V is TRBV11-3; maybe TRBD1 (5 bases). The CDR3 contains 15 residues. CDR1 is SGHNT, CDR2 YENEEA, per germline. V was trimmed by 4 bases and J by 0 bases, leaving 12 bases between them. The CDR3 DNA reads TGTGCCAGCAGCTACGGCCGGGACTCTAACTATGGCTACACCTTC. The encoded protein is CASSYGRDSNYGYTF.

The chain links TRBV29-1 to TRBJ2-5, with 13 bases aligning to TRBD2. With V trimmed by 6 bases and J by 4 bases, 5 bases remained unmatched. CDR3 length: 14 residues. CDR1 SQVTM and CDR2 ANQGSEA come from the germline V gene. The CDR3 DNA reads as TGCAGCGTGGTACTAGCGGGAGGGGGAGAGACCCAGTACTTC. Translation gives CSVVLAGGGETQYF.

The rearrangement links TRBV7-7 to TRBJ2-3; D is perhaps TRBD2 (6 bases). The CDR3 is 13 amino acids. The V and J ends lost 1 base and 14 bases respectively, with 16 bases between them. The germline V gene has CDR1 SSHAT and CDR2 FNYEAQ (reference sequence). CDR3: CASSLVGRDSLYF. CDR3 in DNA: TGTGCCAGCAGCTTAGTAGGCCGGGACTCATTGTATTTT.

The chain links TRBV5-1 to TRBJ2-1, with D possibly matching TRBD2 (6 bases). The CDR3 is 17 residues long. CDR1 SGHRS and CDR2 YFSETQ come from the germline V gene. V dropped 3 bases and J dropped 0 bases, with 16 bases sitting between them. In DNA form, the CDR3 reads TGCGCCAGCAGCTCGAGCGGGTGGGGGAGCTCCTACAATGAGCAGTTCTTC. It yields the protein CASSSSGWGSSYNEQFF.

The chain couples TRBV15 to TRBJ2-1, with TRBD2 identical over 7 bases. The CDR3 length is 16 residues. V dropped 1 base and J dropped 4; count of bases not matched to a gene: 7. Germline CDR1 and CDR2: LNHNV and YYDKDF (reference sequence). The CDR3 coding sequence is TGTGCCACCAGCAGAGCTAGCGGCTATACTTACAATGAGCAGTTCTTC. This translates into CATSRASGYTYNEQFF.

The chain recombines TRBV2 with TRBJ2-2; 9 bases line up with TRBD1. The germline V gene encodes CDR1 SNHLY and CDR2 FYNNEI. The CDR3 length is 13 residues. J lost 4 bases, V lost 11 bases, and 5 bases had no gene match. The CDR3 DNA follows: TGTGCCGCGGGACAGGGCATCACCGGGGAGCTGTTTTTT. The encoded protein is CAAGQGITGELFF.

The chain carries TRBV7-9 and TRBJ2-2; D not resolved. The germline V gene has CDR1 SEHNR and CDR2 FQNEAQ (reference sequence). The V end lost 8 bases, the J end lost 8 bases, and 15 bases lay between the germline ends. This CDR3 contains 13 residues. The CDR3 coding sequence is TGTGCCAGCGATGCGGCCATGGAGGGGGAGCTGTTTTTT. It translates to CASDAAMEGELFF.

The V and J genes are TRBV9 and TRBJ2-1; 14 bases match TRBD2. V lost 4 bases and J lost 0; bases outside the gene matches: 3. This CDR3 has 17 amino acids. CDR1 and CDR2 from the germline V gene are SGDLS and YYNGEE. CDR3 DNA sequence: TGTGCCAGCAGCTGGGGGACTAGCGGGAGCTCCTACAATGAGCAGTTCTTC. Translated: CASSWGTSGSSYNEQFF.

Points on this clone: Other nucleotide sequences from this sample produce the same CDR3. This rearrangement joins TRBV15 to TRBJ2-1; tentatively, D is TRBD2 (6 bases). Germline CDR1 reads LNHNV; CDR2 reads YYDKDF (reference sequence). Trimming stripped 0 bases from V and 4 bases from J, with 10 bases between. The length of the CDR3 is 15 residues. This CDR3 reads CATSRDLAGYNEQFF. In nucleotides, the CDR3 is TGTGCCACCAGCAGAGACCTCGCGGGATACAATGAGCAGTTCTTC.

This chain connects TRBV6-6 to TRBJ2-7, with D possibly TRBD2 on 6 matching bases. Germline V CDR1 and CDR2: MNHNY, SVGAGI (reference sequence). The CDR3 is 11 amino acids. V was trimmed by 5 bases and J by 6 bases, leaving 8 bases between them. The CDR3 here is CASSATSEQYF. In DNA form, the CDR3 reads TGTGCCAGCAGTGCGACTAGCGAGCAGTACTTC.